This T cell receptor beta chain was sequenced during a study of cytomegalovirus exposure and HLA in healthy donors. Study-wide results and caveats: Fewer N-insertions (relative to the approximately 700-donor mean) were reportedly seen in an Asian-associated ancestry cluster in a later analysis. Available immune exposure information covered CMV serostatus only.

Germline CDR1 reads SGHRS; CDR2 reads YFSETQ. This CDR3 is built from 18 residues. V trimming: 1 base; J trimming: 0 bases; junction bases outside the gene matches: 7. About this clone itself: Its antigen is not identified.

Both 60 Vbeta primers and 13 Jbeta primers went into the PCR. Only in-frame clones appear in the TCRdb table, and some are missing; sequencing was by immunoSEQ multiplex PCR. The sample lists under 150,000 clones, around 9% occurring once. Those who donated were healthy bone marrow donors. This sequence originates from a woman aged 40-49 years in good health and CMV-seropositive. Source material: PBMCs. The V and J genes are TRBV5-1 and TRBJ2-6; 7 nucleotides match TRBD1. The CDR3 DNA sequence: TGCGCCAGCAGCTTGAACAGGGGTTTCGGCTCTGGGGCCAACGTCCTGACTTTC. Translating gives CASSLNRGFGSGANVLTF.